Shown below are 10 T cell receptor beta chains from a single sample sequenced in a study of regulatory T cells in long-lasting Graves disease (TCRdb year 2021). Taken with the paper, the label for time point translates to: newly diagnosed GD, antithyroid drugs for less than 3 months. RNA was extracted from PBMCs in TRIzol for both TCR sequencing and RNA sequencing. Libraries were constructed by multiplex PCR. Sequencing used an Illumina HiSeq 4000. TCR beta libraries were built with iRepertoire HTBI primers and Arm-PCR amplification of CDR3 regions. TCRdb redid the processing of the public reads, applying fastp at Q25 and MiXCR, and retained in-frame beta chains. For every CDR3 protein sequence, its rows merge into one entry that carries the most common genes and DNA. The sample table holds around 450,000 distinct CDR3 sequences, of which roughly 17% were seen once. 12% of the sample comes from the top ten.

The same data also contributed to another study, on T cells in Graves' hyperthyroidism and ophthalmopathy.

The sequences come from peripheral blood mononuclear cells (PBMCs), collected at new diagnosis, from a patient treated with antithyroid drugs. The receptors shown here come from a man in his forties or fifties with Graves disease. Donor details come from another sample of the same person, matched by shared clones.

The gene calls are TRBV6-1 and TRBJ2-3, with D uncertain. Germline V gene data show CDR1 as MNHNS and CDR2 as SASEGT. The V gene lost 7 bases and the J gene lost 3 bases, with 5 bases spanning the gap. The CDR3 spans 11 residues. The CDR3 sequence: CASKITDTQYF. The CDR3 DNA follows: TGTGCCAGCAAGATAACAGATACGCAGTATTTT.

Many counts were recorded for this clonotype. The V and J genes are TRBV29-1 and TRBJ2-7; D is perhaps TRBD2 (5 bases). The V end lost 3 bases, the J end lost 1 base, and 13 bases lay between the germline ends. The CDR3 sequence is 14 residues long. Germline CDR1 reads SQVTM; CDR2 reads ANQGSEA. The CDR3 region is CSVESSRDSYEQYF. The CDR3 DNA sequence: TGCAGCGTTGAGTCTAGCAGAGATTCCTACGAGCAGTACTTC.

This clonotype was counted many times. The CDR3 is CASSLEGLYEQYF. The DNA of the CDR3 is TGTGCCAGCAGCTTAGAGGGCCTCTACGAGCAGTACTTC. The chain employs TRBV7-9 and TRBJ2-7; no firm D call. The germline V gene has CDR1 SEHNR and CDR2 FQNEAQ (reference sequence). Trimming left V 1 base short and J 3 bases short, with 7 bases between. This CDR3 is built from 13 residues.

This clonotype was detected ten times or more. CDR3 amino acids: CSARRGQGLNEQFF. DNA for the CDR3: TGCAGTGCTAGGAGGGGACAGGGGTTGAATGAGCAGTTCTTC. The chain carries TRBV20-1 and TRBJ2-1, with TRBD1 matching 10 bases. This CDR3 spans 14 amino acids. Germline CDR1 DFQATT, CDR2 SNEGSKA (reference sequence). Trimming removed 3 bases from V and 7 bases from J; junction bases left unmatched: 6.

In its sample, this clonotype was seen many times. The chain has TRBV27 and TRBJ2-1, with TRBD2 matching over 12 bases. Trimming cost V 4 bases and J 8 bases; bases outside gene matches: 12. There are 17 residues in the CDR3. In germline, CDR1 is MNHEY, CDR2 SMNVEV (reference sequence). Here the CDR3 DNA reads TGTGCCAGCAGTTCCGGACTAGCGGGACCCTGGGGGGATGAGCAGTTCTTC. Encoded protein: CASSSGLAGPWGDEQFF.

This clonotype was counted at least ten times. The genes are TRBV11-3 and TRBJ2-2; D is possibly TRBD1 (5 bases). Trimming left V 4 bases short and J 3 bases short, with 18 bases between. CDR1 is SGHNT, CDR2 YENEEA, per germline. The CDR3 length is 17 residues. The CDR3 DNA reads as TGTGCCAGCAGCTCTCCAGGGCCACTCTCGGACACCGGGGAGCTGTTTTTT. It translates to CASSSPGPLSDTGELFF. Variable domain in full (rest from reference TRBV11-3 and TRBJ2-2): EAGVVQSPRYKIIEKKQPVAFWCNPISGHNTLYWYLQNLGQGPELLIRYENEEAVDDSQLPKDRFSAERLKGVDSTLKIQPAELGDSAVYLCASSSPGPLSDTGELFFGEGSRLTVL.

The chain joins TRBV20-1 to TRBJ2-7, with a weak D call TRBD1 (7 bases). V lost 3 bases and J lost 1, with 13 bases in between. Germline loops: CDR1 DFQATT, CDR2 SNEGSKA (reference sequence). CDR3 length: 14 amino acids. As DNA, the CDR3 is TGCAGTGCTAGGCGGGGACAGTTATCCTACGAGCAGTACTTC. Translation gives CSARRGQLSYEQYF.

This clonotype was observed many times. The chain couples TRBV3-1 to TRBJ1-4; 7 bases line up with TRBD1. V shed 2 bases and J 7 bases; nucleotides not matched to a gene: 4. The length of the CDR3 is 14 residues. Germline values: CDR1 LGHDT, CDR2 YNNKEL (reference sequence). CDR3 sequence: CASSQSGGSEKLFF. CDR3 DNA: TGTGCCAGCAGCCAATCAGGGGGGAGTGAAAAACTGTTTTTT.

The V and J genes are TRBV9 and TRBJ2-5, with a tentative D call TRBD2 (6 bases). Germline V gene data show CDR1 as SGDLS and CDR2 as YYNGEE. V was cut by 3 bases and J by 3 bases, with 9 bases left in between. This CDR3 has 13 residues. The DNA for the CDR3 is TGTGCCAGCAGCGGGAGGGATAAAGAGACCCAGTACTTC. This sequence encodes CASSGRDKETQYF.

This clonotype occurred many times. The chain carries TRBV28 and TRBJ2-2; D is perhaps TRBD1 or TRBD2 (6 bases each). V dropped 5 bases and J dropped 0 bases, with 16 bases sitting between them. CDR3 length: 17 residues. Germline V lookup: CDR1 MDHEN, CDR2 SYDVKM. CDR3 nucleotide sequence: TGTGCCAGCAGTCATAGCAAGGGGGACTCGAACACCGGGGAGCTGTTTTTT. Its protein product is CASSHSKGDSNTGELFF.